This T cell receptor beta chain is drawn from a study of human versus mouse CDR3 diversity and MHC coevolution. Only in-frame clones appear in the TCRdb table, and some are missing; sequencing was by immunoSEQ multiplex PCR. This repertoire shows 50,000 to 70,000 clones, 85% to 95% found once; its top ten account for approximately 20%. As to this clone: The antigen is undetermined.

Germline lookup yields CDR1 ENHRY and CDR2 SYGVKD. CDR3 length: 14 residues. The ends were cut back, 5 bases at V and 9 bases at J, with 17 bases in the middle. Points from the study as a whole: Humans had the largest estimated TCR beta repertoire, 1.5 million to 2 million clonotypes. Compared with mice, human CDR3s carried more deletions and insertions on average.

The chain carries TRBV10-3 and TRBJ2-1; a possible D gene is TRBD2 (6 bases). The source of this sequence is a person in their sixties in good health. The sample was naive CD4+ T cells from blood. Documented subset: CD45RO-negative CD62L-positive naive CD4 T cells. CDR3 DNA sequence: TGTGCCATCAGTCCTAGCGACCCCTCCCCTGAGCAGTTCTTC. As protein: CAISPSDPSPEQFF.